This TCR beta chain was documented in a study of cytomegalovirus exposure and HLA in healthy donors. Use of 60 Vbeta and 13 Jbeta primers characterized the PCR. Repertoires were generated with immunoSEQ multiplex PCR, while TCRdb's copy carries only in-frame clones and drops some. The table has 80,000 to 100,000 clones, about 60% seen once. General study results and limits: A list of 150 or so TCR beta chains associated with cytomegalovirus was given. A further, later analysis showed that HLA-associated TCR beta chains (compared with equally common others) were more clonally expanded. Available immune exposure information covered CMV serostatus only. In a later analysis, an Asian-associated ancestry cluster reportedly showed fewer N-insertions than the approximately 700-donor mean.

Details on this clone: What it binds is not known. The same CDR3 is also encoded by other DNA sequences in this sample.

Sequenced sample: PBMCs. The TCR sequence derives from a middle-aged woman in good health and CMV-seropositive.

The CDR3 is CASSVGDGSTIYF. The CDR3 DNA sequence: TGTGCCAGCAGCGTGGGCGATGGGAGCACCATATATTTT. V is TRBV9 and J is TRBJ1-3; D gene uncertain. CDR3 size: 13 residues. With 2 bases removed from V and 9 bases from J, the gap between germline ends came to 12 bases. Germline assignment: CDR1 SGDLS and CDR2 YYNGEE.